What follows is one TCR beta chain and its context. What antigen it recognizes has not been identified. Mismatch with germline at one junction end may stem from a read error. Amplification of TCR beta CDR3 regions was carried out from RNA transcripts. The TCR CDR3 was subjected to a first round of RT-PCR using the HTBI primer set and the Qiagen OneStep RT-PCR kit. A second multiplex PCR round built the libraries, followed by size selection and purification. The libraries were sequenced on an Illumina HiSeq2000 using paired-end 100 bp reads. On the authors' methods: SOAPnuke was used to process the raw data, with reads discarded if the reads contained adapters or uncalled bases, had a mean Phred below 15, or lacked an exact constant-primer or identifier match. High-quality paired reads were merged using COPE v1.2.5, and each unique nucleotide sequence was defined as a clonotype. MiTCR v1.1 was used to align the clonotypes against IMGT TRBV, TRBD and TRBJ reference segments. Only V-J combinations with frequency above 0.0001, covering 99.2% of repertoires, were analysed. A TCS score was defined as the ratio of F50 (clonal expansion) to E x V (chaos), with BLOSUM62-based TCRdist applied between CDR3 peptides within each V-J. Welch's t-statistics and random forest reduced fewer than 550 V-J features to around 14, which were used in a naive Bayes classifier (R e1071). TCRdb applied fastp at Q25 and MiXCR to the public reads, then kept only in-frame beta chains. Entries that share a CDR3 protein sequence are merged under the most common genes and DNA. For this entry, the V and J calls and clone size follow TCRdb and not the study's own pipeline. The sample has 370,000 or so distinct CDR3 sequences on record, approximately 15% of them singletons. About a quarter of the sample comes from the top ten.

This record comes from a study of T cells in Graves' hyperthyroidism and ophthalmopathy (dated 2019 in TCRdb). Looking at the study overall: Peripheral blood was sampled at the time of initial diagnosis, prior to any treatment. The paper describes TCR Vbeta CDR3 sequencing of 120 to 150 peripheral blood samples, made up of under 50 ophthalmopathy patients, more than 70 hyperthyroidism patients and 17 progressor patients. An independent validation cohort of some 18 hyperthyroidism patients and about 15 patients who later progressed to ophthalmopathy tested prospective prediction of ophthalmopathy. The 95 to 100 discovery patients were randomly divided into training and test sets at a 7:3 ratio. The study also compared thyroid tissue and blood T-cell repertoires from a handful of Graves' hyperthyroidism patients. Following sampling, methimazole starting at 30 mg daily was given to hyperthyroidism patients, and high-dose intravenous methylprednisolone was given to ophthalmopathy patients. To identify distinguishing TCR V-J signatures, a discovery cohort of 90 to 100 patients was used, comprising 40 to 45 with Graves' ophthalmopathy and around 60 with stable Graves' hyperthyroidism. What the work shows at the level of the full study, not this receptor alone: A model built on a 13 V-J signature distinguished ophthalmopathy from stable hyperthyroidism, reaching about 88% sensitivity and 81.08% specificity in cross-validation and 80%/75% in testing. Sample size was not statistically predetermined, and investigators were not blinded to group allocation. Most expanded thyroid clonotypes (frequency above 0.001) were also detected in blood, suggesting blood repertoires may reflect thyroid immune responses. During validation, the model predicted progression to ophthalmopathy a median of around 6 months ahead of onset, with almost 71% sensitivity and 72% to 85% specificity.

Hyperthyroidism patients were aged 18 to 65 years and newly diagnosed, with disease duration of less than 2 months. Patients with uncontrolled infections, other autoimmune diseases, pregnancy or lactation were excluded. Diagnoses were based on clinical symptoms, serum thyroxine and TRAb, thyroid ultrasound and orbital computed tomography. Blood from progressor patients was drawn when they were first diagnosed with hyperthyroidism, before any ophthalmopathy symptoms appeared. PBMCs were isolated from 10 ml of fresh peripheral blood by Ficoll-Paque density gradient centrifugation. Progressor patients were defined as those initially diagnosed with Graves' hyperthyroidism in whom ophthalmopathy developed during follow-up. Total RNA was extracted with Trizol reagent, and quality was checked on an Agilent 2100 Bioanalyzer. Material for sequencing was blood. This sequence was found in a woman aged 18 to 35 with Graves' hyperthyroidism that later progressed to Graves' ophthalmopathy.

This receptor carries the CDR3 CATSTRGTGLSYEQYF. The DNA sequence reads TGCGCCACCAGCACCAGAGGTACAGGGTTATCCTACGAGCAGTACTTC. Recombination joined TRBV15 with TRBJ2-7, with TRBD1 tentatively as D gene (6 bases match). The CDR3 holds 16 amino acids from the cysteine to the phenylalanine. Of the read, only the CDR3 DNA is kept; its 48 bases are in frame from base 1. CDR1 LNHNV and CDR2 YYDKDF were looked up in the germline V gene (reference sequence).